What follows describes a single T cell receptor beta chain. Its antigen is not known. The CDR3 covers 14 residues. CDR1 is SNHLY and CDR2 is FYNNEI in the germline V gene. With 7 bases removed from V and 4 bases from J, the gap between germline ends came to 14 bases. This sample stems from a study of persistence of HIV-infected CD4 T cells. The libraries were made with immunoSEQ version 4 in survey mode. Profiled with immunoSEQ multiplex PCR; TCRdb holds only in-frame clones, not every one. This sample carries approximately 39,000 clones, 75% to 90% of them seen once, and the ten largest clones take 0.85% to 1%. Overlapping HIV-1 Gag 15-mer peptides at 0.8 to 1 ug per peptide per mL were used. Sorted nonresponding memory CD4+ T cells were CD40L-negative, CD69-negative, CD45RO-high.

The chain recombines TRBV2 with TRBJ1-3; D may be TRBD1 (6 bases). The sequences come from cultured CD4+ T cells from PBMCs, collected from a patient who received antiretroviral therapy. This sequence originates from an adult with HIV. The donor label of this sample is uncertain. CDR3 sequence: CASTLGGGGNTIYF. The DNA of the CDR3 is TGTGCCAGCACCCTAGGGGGGGGCGGAAACACCATATATTTT.